This T cell receptor (beta chain) comes out of a study of T-cell reconstitution after alpha-beta-depleted transplantation in children (dated by TCRdb to the mid-2010s). Context from the whole study: Using TCR repertoire profiling, the study followed T-cell immune reconstitution in a quantitative way in children after TCRalphabeta/CD19-depleted allogeneic hematopoietic cell transplantation.

With regard to this clonotype: Its specific antigen is unknown. Base qualities were left out, and no much larger clone turns up one base away.

What the treatment or condition label conveys for this sample: allogeneic hematopoietic cell transplantation with graft depleted of TCRalphabeta T cells and CD19 B cells. The children who served as transplant recipients had been given grafts of TCRalphabeta/CD19-depleted allogeneic hematopoietic cells. V was cut back by 6 bases and J by 4 bases, leaving a gap of 16 bases between them. From the cysteine through the phenylalanine, the CDR3 covers 14 amino acids. The sequence is cut down to CDR3 DNA, 42 bases in frame from base 1. In the germline V gene (reference sequence), CDR1 corresponds to DFQATT and CDR2 to SNEGSKA. Study-level results and caveats: Over subsequent months, a decline in hyperexpanded clone frequencies was noted, and after one year, T-cell counts and TCRbeta diversity were mostly ascribed to newly produced T cells. In some patients, the high TCRbeta diversity seen at day 60 was put down to recipient T cells and intrathymic progenitors that had survived conditioning. About two months after transplant, the apparently early recovery of alphabetaT-cell counts reportedly depended on just several hundred clones that had expanded rapidly and came from non-depleted graft cells.

The library was made by PCR. These reads were obtained on an Illumina HiSeq 2500. TCR libraries were prepared with molecular barcoding, using unique molecular identifiers to normalize TCRbeta repertoire quantification. Using fastp trimming at Q25 and MiXCR clonotype assembly, TCRdb reanalyzed the public sequencing data and kept in-frame beta chains. One record per CDR3 amino acid sequence lists the most common genes and DNA. The sample table shows about 590,000 distinct CDR3 sequences, and 13% are seen once. The biggest ten clones account for 2.2% of the sample. The clonotype comes from a male patient between 5 and 17 years old who had a stem cell transplant for acute myeloid leukemia, so the T cells may come from the graft donor. The sequencing used PBMCs, mostly from graft donor cells, collected 360 days after TCRalphabeta/CD19-depleted stem cell transplant. This chain joins TRBV20-1 to TRBJ2-1; D gene: possibly TRBD2, on 6 matching bases. The CDR3 protein is CSAPGTLHYNEQFF. The nucleotide sequence is TGCAGTGCCCCCGGGACTCTACATTACAATGAGCAGTTCTTC.